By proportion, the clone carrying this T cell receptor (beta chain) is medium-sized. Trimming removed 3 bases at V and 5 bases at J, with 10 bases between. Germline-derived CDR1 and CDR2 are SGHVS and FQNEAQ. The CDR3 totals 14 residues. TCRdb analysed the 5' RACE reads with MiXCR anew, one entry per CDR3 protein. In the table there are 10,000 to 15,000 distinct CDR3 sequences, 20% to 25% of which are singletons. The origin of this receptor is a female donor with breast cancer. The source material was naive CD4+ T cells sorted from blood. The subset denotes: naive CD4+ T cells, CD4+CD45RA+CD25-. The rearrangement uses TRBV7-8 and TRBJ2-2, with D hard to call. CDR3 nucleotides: TGTGCCAGCAGCTTCCGGACGGTTACCGGGGAGCTGTTTTTT. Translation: CASSFRTVTGELFF.